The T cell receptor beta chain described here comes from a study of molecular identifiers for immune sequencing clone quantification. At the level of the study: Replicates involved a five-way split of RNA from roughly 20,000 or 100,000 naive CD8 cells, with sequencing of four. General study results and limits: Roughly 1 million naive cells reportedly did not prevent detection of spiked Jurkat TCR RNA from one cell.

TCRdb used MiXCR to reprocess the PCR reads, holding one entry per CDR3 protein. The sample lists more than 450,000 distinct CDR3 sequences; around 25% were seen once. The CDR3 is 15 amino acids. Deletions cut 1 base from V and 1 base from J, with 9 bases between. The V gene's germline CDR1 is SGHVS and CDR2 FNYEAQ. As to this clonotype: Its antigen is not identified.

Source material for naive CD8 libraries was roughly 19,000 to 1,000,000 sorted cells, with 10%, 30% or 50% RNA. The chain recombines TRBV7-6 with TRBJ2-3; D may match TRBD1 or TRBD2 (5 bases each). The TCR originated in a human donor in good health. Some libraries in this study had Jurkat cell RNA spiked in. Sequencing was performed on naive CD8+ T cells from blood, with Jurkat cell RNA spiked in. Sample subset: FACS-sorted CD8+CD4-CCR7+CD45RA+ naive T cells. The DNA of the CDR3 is TGTGCCAGCAGCTTAGTTTTGGGGGGCACAGATACGCAGTATTTT. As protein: CASSLVLGGTDTQYF.